This T cell receptor (beta chain) was identified in a study of T cells in Graves' hyperthyroidism and ophthalmopathy (dated by TCRdb to about 2019). Regarding the research as a whole: Peripheral blood was sampled at the time of initial diagnosis, prior to any treatment. To identify distinguishing TCR V-J signatures, a discovery cohort of about a hundred patients was used, comprising 43 with Graves' ophthalmopathy and some 60 with stable Graves' hyperthyroidism. Whether ophthalmopathy could be predicted prospectively was tested in an independent validation cohort made up of roughly 20 hyperthyroidism patients plus 17 patients who later progressed to ophthalmopathy. For training and testing, the 80 to 100 patients in the discovery cohort were randomly divided in a 7:3 ratio. In six Graves' hyperthyroidism patients, the study also compared T-cell repertoires from thyroid tissue with T-cell repertoires from blood. After sampling, hyperthyroidism patients received methimazole starting at 30 mg daily, and ophthalmopathy patients received high-dose intravenous methylprednisolone. The paper reports TCR Vbeta CDR3 sequencing of approximately 130 peripheral blood samples: approximately 43 ophthalmopathy, under 80 hyperthyroidism and around 17 progressor patients. Here is what the overall study found, with its caveats: Ophthalmopathy was separated from stable hyperthyroidism by a 13 V-J signature model, with around 90% sensitivity and about 81% specificity obtained in cross-validation and 80%/75% obtained in testing. No statistical method was used to fix the sample size in advance, and group allocation was not hidden from the investigators. During validation, the model predicted progression to ophthalmopathy a median of around 7 months ahead of onset, with 60% to 71% sensitivity and 72.22% specificity. Most expanded thyroid clonotypes (frequency above 0.001) were also detected in blood, a finding suggesting that blood repertoires may reflect thyroid immune responses.

The TCR beta CDR3 regions were amplified from the RNA transcripts. The first round of RT-PCR for the TCR CDR3 was performed with the HTBI primer set and the Qiagen OneStep RT-PCR kit. Libraries were constructed in a second round of multiplex PCR, after which size selection and purification were carried out. Libraries were sequenced paired-end with 100 bp reads on an Illumina HiSeq2000. As for the authors' bioinformatics: SOAPnuke was used to process the raw data, with reads discarded if the reads contained adapters or uncalled bases, had a mean Phred below 15, or lacked an exact constant-primer or identifier match. High-quality paired reads were merged with COPE v1.2.5, and unique nucleotide sequences were defined as clonotypes. MiTCR v1.1 was used to align the clonotypes against IMGT TRBV, TRBD and TRBJ reference segments. Only V-J combinations with frequency above 0.0001, covering 99% to 99.2% of repertoires, were analysed. The TCS score was defined as the ratio of F50 (clonal expansion) to E x V (chaos), calculated using BLOSUM62-based TCRdist between CDR3 peptides within each V-J. Welch's t-statistics and random forest reduced approximately 520 V-J features to roughly 13, which were used in a naive Bayes classifier (R e1071). TCRdb itself trimmed the public reads at Q25 with fastp, ran MiXCR and retained productive beta chains. Rows are combined by CDR3 protein, so each entry shows the most common genes and DNA. Here the V and J calls rest on TCRdb's processing, not on the authors' analysis. This sample has 400,000 to 550,000 distinct CDR3 sequences in its table, and 13% to 15% of those were observed once. Roughly 17% of the sample rests with the top ten.

Stable Graves' hyperthyroidism was defined as no progression to ophthalmopathy during 18 months of follow-up. Hyperthyroidism patients were newly diagnosed, had a disease duration of under 2 months, and were aged 18 to 65 years. Exclusion was applied to patients with uncontrolled infections, other autoimmune diseases, pregnancy or lactation. Diagnoses were established on the basis of clinical symptoms, serum thyroxine and TRAb, thyroid ultrasound, and orbital computed tomography. Ficoll-Paque density gradient centrifugation was used to isolate PBMCs from around 9.1 ml of fresh peripheral blood. Total RNA was extracted using Trizol reagent, and RNA quality was assessed on an Agilent 2100 Bioanalyzer. This clonotype was counted ten times or more. What this receptor recognizes is not known. Base qualities are not recorded, but no much larger clone differs from it by a single base. Reading the germline V gene (reference sequence) gives CDR1 LNHDA and CDR2 SQIVND. Germline trimming: 5 bases from V, 7 bases from J; junction bases outside gene matches: 7. The CDR3 starts with the cysteine, ends with the phenylalanine, and has 14 residues. Of the read, only the CDR3 DNA is kept; its 42 bases are in frame from base 1.

The clonotype comes from a woman under 30 with Graves' hyperthyroidism. The sample was blood. The chain uses TRBV19 and TRBJ2-1; TRBD2 lines up with 8 middle nucleotides. The DNA sequence follows: TGTGCCAGTAGTGGTAGCGGGGTGGTGAATGAGCAGTTCTTC. This is translated as CASSGSGVVNEQFF.